These T cell receptor beta chains were read from a single sample in a study of molecular identifiers for immune sequencing clone quantification. Using its own MiXCR run on the PCR reads, TCRdb lists one record per CDR3 protein. Of around 460,000 distinct CDR3 sequences listed, about a fifth are singletons. The specimen sequenced was naive CD8+ T cells from blood, with Jurkat cell RNA spiked in. These receptors came from a human donor in good health. Some libraries in this study had Jurkat cell RNA spiked in. CDR3s include the opening cysteine and the closing phenylalanine or tryptophan. A D gene is named only where the DNA matches it firmly. Only part of the rows carry a size: once, few, many, or a class if the clone is expanded.

v_call: TRBV3-1
d_call: TRBD2
j_call: TRBJ2-5
clone_size: .
cdr3_aa: CASSQPGLAGEETQYF
cdr3_nt: TGTGCCAGCAGCCAACCCGGACTAGCGGGGGAAGAGACCCAGTACTTC

v_call: TRBV19
d_call: TRBD1
j_call: TRBJ1-6
clone_size: few
cdr3_aa: CASSMGTGPTSPLHF
cdr3_nt: TGTGCCAGTAGTATGGGGACAGGGCCCACTTCACCCCTCCACTTT

v_call: TRBV6-5
d_call: TRBD1
j_call: TRBJ1-1
clone_size: .
cdr3_aa: CASRTGTGALNTEAFF
cdr3_nt: TGTGCCAGCAGGACCGGGACAGGGGCCTTGAACACTGAAGCTTTCTTT

v_call: TRBV6-5
d_call: TRBD2
j_call: TRBJ2-1
clone_size: many
cdr3_aa: CASSKGLAASDNEQFF
cdr3_nt: TGTGCCAGCAGTAAGGGACTAGCGGCGTCCGACAATGAGCAGTTCTTC

v_call: TRBV6-4
d_call: .
j_call: TRBJ2-2
clone_size: .
cdr3_aa: CASSDSPGAGELFF
cdr3_nt: TGTGCCAGCAGTGACTCCCCGGGAGCCGGGGAGCTGTTTTTT

v_call: TRBV5-1
d_call: TRBD1
j_call: TRBJ1-2
clone_size: many
cdr3_aa: CASSWTGGDGYGYTF
cdr3_nt: TGCGCCAGCAGCTGGACAGGAGGTGACGGCTATGGCTACACCTTC

v_call: TRBV11-2
d_call: .
j_call: TRBJ2-5
clone_size: many
cdr3_aa: CASSFSGTQYF
cdr3_nt: TGTGCCAGCAGTTTCTCGGGGACCCAGTACTTC

v_call: TRBV5-4
d_call: TRBD1
j_call: TRBJ1-4
clone_size: .
cdr3_aa: CASSYSGGNEKLFF
cdr3_nt: TGTGCCAGCTCCTATTCAGGGGGAAATGAAAAACTGTTTTTT

v_call: TRBV20-1
d_call: .
j_call: TRBJ2-5
clone_size: .
cdr3_aa: CSAKYVGGPYQETQYF
cdr3_nt: TGCAGTGCTAAGTATGTAGGCGGACCGTACCAAGAGACCCAGTACTTC

v_call: TRBV2
d_call: .
j_call: TRBJ1-5
clone_size: .
cdr3_aa: CASKAGSNQPQHF
cdr3_nt: TGTGCCAGCAAAGCAGGTAGCAATCAGCCCCAGCATTTT

v_call: TRBV6-5
d_call: .
j_call: TRBJ1-1
clone_size: many
cdr3_aa: CASSAPGLSLYTEAFF
cdr3_nt: TGTGCCAGCAGCGCCCCGGGTCTTTCCCTATACACTGAAGCTTTCTTT

v_call: TRBV7-2
d_call: TRBD2
j_call: TRBJ2-3
clone_size: many
cdr3_aa: CASSSTLAVNTDTQYF
cdr3_nt: TGTGCCAGCAGCTCTACACTAGCGGTCAACACAGATACGCAGTATTTT

v_call: TRBV5-6
d_call: .
j_call: TRBJ2-7
clone_size: many
cdr3_aa: CASSFAARSYEQYF
cdr3_nt: TGTGCCAGCAGCTTCGCAGCGCGCTCCTACGAGCAGTACTTC

v_call: TRBV30
d_call: .
j_call: TRBJ1-1
clone_size: many
cdr3_aa: CAWEDMGTMNTEAFF
cdr3_nt: TGTGCCTGGGAAGACATGGGTACCATGAACACTGAAGCTTTCTTT

v_call: TRBV20-1
d_call: .
j_call: TRBJ1-5
clone_size: few
cdr3_aa: CSASLTGGRNQPQHF
cdr3_nt: TGCAGTGCTAGTTTAACCGGGGGTCGCAATCAGCCCCAGCATTTT

v_call: TRBV27
d_call: .
j_call: TRBJ1-1
clone_size: many
cdr3_aa: CASSLVGGLYTEAFF
cdr3_nt: TGTGCCAGCAGTTTAGTCGGAGGTTTGTACACTGAAGCTTTCTTT

v_call: TRBV4-1
d_call: TRBD2
j_call: TRBJ2-7
clone_size: .
cdr3_aa: CASSQRDEAYEQYF
cdr3_nt: TGCGCCAGCTCTCAGCGGGACGAAGCCTACGAGCAGTACTTC

v_call: TRBV12-3/TRBV12-4
d_call: .
j_call: TRBJ1-2
clone_size: few
cdr3_aa: CASSMGAYGYTF
cdr3_nt: TGTGCCAGCAGCATGGGAGCTTATGGCTACACCTTC

v_call: TRBV29-1
d_call: TRBD2
j_call: TRBJ2-1
clone_size: few
cdr3_aa: CSVESGRAYDEQFF
cdr3_nt: TGCAGCGTTGAAAGCGGGAGGGCCTATGATGAGCAGTTCTTC

v_call: TRBV11-1
d_call: .
j_call: TRBJ2-3
clone_size: few
cdr3_aa: CASSFGRVRSTDTQYF
cdr3_nt: TGTGCCAGCAGCTTCGGGCGGGTTCGTAGCACAGATACGCAGTATTTT

v_call: TRBV5-1
d_call: .
j_call: TRBJ2-3
clone_size: many
cdr3_aa: CASLAIGTDTQYF
cdr3_nt: TGCGCCAGCCTAGCAATCGGCACAGATACGCAGTATTTT

v_call: TRBV20-1
d_call: .
j_call: TRBJ2-7
clone_size: few
cdr3_aa: CSARVEGVAYEQYF
cdr3_nt: TGCAGTGCTAGAGTGGAGGGAGTAGCCTACGAGCAGTACTTC

v_call: TRBV20-1
d_call: .
j_call: TRBJ1-5
clone_size: .
cdr3_aa: CSARDKRGSGNQPQHF
cdr3_nt: TGCAGTGCTAGAGATAAGCGGGGGTCGGGCAATCAGCCCCAGCATTTT

v_call: TRBV7-6
d_call: TRBD1
j_call: TRBJ2-3
clone_size: many
cdr3_aa: CASSLDAPLGGQEIKDTQYF
cdr3_nt: TGTGCCAGCAGCTTAGATGCCCCTCTGGGGGGACAGGAGATAAAAGATACGCAGTATTTT

v_call: TRBV11-2
d_call: .
j_call: TRBJ2-5
clone_size: many
cdr3_aa: CASSLDPGMGMAQYF
cdr3_nt: TGTGCCAGCAGCTTAGATCCTGGCATGGGGATGGCCCAGTACTTC

v_call: TRBV14
d_call: TRBD2
j_call: TRBJ2-2
clone_size: many
cdr3_aa: CASSQDDRLAGGTGELFF
cdr3_nt: TGTGCCAGCAGCCAAGATGATAGGCTAGCGGGAGGAACCGGGGAGCTGTTTTTT

v_call: TRBV7-8
d_call: .
j_call: TRBJ1-1
clone_size: many
cdr3_aa: CASSLAWGNTEAFF
cdr3_nt: TGTGCCAGCAGCTTAGCGTGGGGGAACACTGAAGCTTTCTTT

v_call: TRBV7-9
d_call: .
j_call: TRBJ2-1
clone_size: few
cdr3_aa: CALVFTYNEQFF
cdr3_nt: TGTGCCCTGGTATTTACTTACAATGAGCAGTTCTTC

v_call: TRBV2
d_call: .
j_call: TRBJ2-3
clone_size: many
cdr3_aa: CASDLSGSTDTQYF
cdr3_nt: TGTGCCAGCGACCTGAGCGGAAGCACAGATACGCAGTATTTT

v_call: TRBV20-1
d_call: .
j_call: TRBJ1-4
clone_size: .
cdr3_aa: CSARDVDSNEKPFF
cdr3_nt: TGCAGTGCTAGAGATGTGGACAGCAATGAAAAACCGTTTTTT

v_call: TRBV27
d_call: .
j_call: TRBJ1-1
clone_size: few
cdr3_aa: CASAGAMNTEAFF
cdr3_nt: TGTGCCAGCGCAGGAGCTATGAACACTGAAGCTTTCTTT

v_call: TRBV6-5
d_call: TRBD2
j_call: TRBJ2-1
clone_size: .
cdr3_aa: CASTTGFSGDEQFF
cdr3_nt: TGTGCCAGCACCACCGGGTTTAGCGGGGATGAGCAGTTCTTC

v_call: TRBV5-4
d_call: .
j_call: TRBJ1-1
clone_size: .
cdr3_aa: CASSLIGGMNTEAFF
cdr3_nt: TGTGCCAGCAGCTTGATAGGAGGGATGAACACTGAAGCTTTCTTT

v_call: TRBV29-1
d_call: TRBD2
j_call: TRBJ2-2
clone_size: many
cdr3_aa: CSPTGTRTTGELFF
cdr3_nt: TGCAGCCCTACTGGGACTAGGACCACCGGGGAGCTGTTTTTT

v_call: TRBV7-2
d_call: TRBD1
j_call: TRBJ1-1
clone_size: once
cdr3_aa: CANSSVTGGTEAFF
cdr3_nt: TGTGCCAACAGCTCAGTGACAGGGGGCACTGAAGCTTTCTTT

v_call: TRBV4-3
d_call: .
j_call: TRBJ1-6
clone_size: .
cdr3_aa: CASSQVGQSNSPLHF
cdr3_nt: TGCGCCAGCAGCCAAGTCGGACAGAGCAATTCACCCCTCCACTTT

v_call: TRBV9
d_call: .
j_call: TRBJ1-2
clone_size: few
cdr3_aa: CASSVAPGQTNYGYTF
cdr3_nt: TGTGCCAGCAGCGTAGCCCCCGGACAGACTAACTATGGCTACACCTTC

v_call: TRBV3-1
d_call: TRBD2
j_call: TRBJ2-1
clone_size: .
cdr3_aa: CASSHDWGGVNEQFF
cdr3_nt: TGTGCCAGCAGCCATGATTGGGGGGGTGTGAATGAGCAGTTCTTC

v_call: TRBV24-1
d_call: .
j_call: TRBJ2-1
clone_size: few
cdr3_aa: CATSSNEQFF
cdr3_nt: TGTGCCACCAGCTCCAATGAGCAGTTCTTC

v_call: TRBV28
d_call: .
j_call: TRBJ1-4
clone_size: few
cdr3_aa: CASSLRVFGEKLFF
cdr3_nt: TGTGCCAGCAGCCTCAGGGTTTTTGGTGAAAAACTGTTTTTT

v_call: TRBV9
d_call: TRBD1
j_call: TRBJ2-7
clone_size: .
cdr3_aa: CASSIDQGAAYEQYF
cdr3_nt: TGTGCCAGCAGCATAGATCAGGGGGCAGCCTACGAGCAGTACTTC

v_call: TRBV19
d_call: .
j_call: TRBJ1-2
clone_size: few
cdr3_aa: CASWGTAGPNYGYTF
cdr3_nt: TGTGCCAGTTGGGGTACGGCAGGACCTAACTATGGCTACACCTTC